A single sample gave rise to the 14 T cell receptor beta chains below, sequenced in a study of blood T cell repertoires in COVID-19. Profiled with immunoSEQ multiplex PCR; TCRdb holds only in-frame clones, not every one. Found here are more than 95,000 clones, 90% of them singletons; the top ten hold under 2%. Input material: peripheral blood. These receptors were collected from a human donor with active COVID-19. The donor label of this sample is uncertain.

This rearrangement joins TRBV6-5 to TRBJ1-5; 7 bases agree with TRBD1. Trimming at V came to 6 bases and at J to 0 bases, leaving 5 bases not matched to a gene. From germline, CDR1 is MNHEY and CDR2 SVGAGI. This CDR3 is 15 amino acids long. CDR3 residues: CASSIGQDSNQPQHF. The CDR3, as DNA: TGTGCCAGCAGCATAGGACAGGATAGCAATCAGCCCCAGCATTTT.

V is TRBV6-2 or TRBV6-3 and J is TRBJ2-3; no reliable D call. V lost 1 base, J lost 2 bases, and 7 bases lay in between. Germline V gives CDR1 MNHEY, CDR2 SVGEGT. The CDR3 loop spans 14 amino acids. The CDR3 DNA sequence: TGTGCCAGCAGTTACTTACTCCTCACAGATACGCAGTATTTT. Residues: CASSYLLLTDTQYF.

The rearrangement uses TRBV15 and TRBJ2-5, with TRBD2 as a possible D gene (7 bases). Looked up from germline, CDR1 is LNHNV and CDR2 is YYDKDF (reference sequence). The CDR3 length is 14 residues. V lost 5 bases and J lost 5, with 15 bases in between. CDR3 sequence (DNA): TGTGCCACCAGCGCGGGGGCCCCGAGGGAGACCCAGTACTTC. It specifies CATSAGAPRETQYF.

The chain links TRBV28 to TRBJ2-7, with 7 bases matching TRBD1. The CDR3 has 15 residues. Per the germline V gene, CDR1 is MDHEN and CDR2 is SYDVKM. With V trimmed by 6 bases and J by 0 bases, 8 bases remained unmatched. In DNA, the CDR3 is TGTGCCAGCAGGGGAACGACAGGGAGCTCCTACGAGCAGTACTTC. This encodes CASRGTTGSSYEQYF.

V and J are TRBV4-1 and TRBJ2-2; D is possibly TRBD1 (6 bases). There are 17 residues in the CDR3. Per germline, CDR1 MGHRA and CDR2 YSYEKL. Deletions cut 1 base from V and 6 bases from J, with 18 bases between. The CDR3 DNA reads TGCGCCAGCAGCCAAGGGCCCGGGACACACCCCGCCGGGGAGCTGTTTTTT. Amino acids: CASSQGPGTHPAGELFF.

The rearrangement uses TRBV9 and TRBJ2-3; 13 bases are shared with TRBD2. CDR1 and CDR2 from the germline V gene are SGDLS and YYNGEE. Trimming at V came to 5 bases and at J to 1 base, leaving 4 bases not matched to a gene. The CDR3 loop spans 16 amino acids. The CDR3 nucleotides read TGTGCCAGCAGAAAGGGGACTAGCGGGGGCACAGATACGCAGTATTTT. Residues: CASRKGTSGGTDTQYF.

V is TRBV5-6 and J is TRBJ1-3; D not certain. The CDR3 consists of 15 residues. CDR1 is SGHDT, CDR2 YYEEEE, per germline. V was pared by 0 bases and J by 0 bases, with 7 bases between. Here the CDR3 reads CASSLAGHSGNTIYF. Here the CDR3 DNA reads TGTGCCAGCAGCTTGGCAGGCCACTCTGGAAACACCATATATTTT.

The chain carries TRBV7-9 and TRBJ2-7; 7 positions match TRBD1. V lost 0 bases to trimming and J lost 6 bases; unmatched junction nucleotides: 5. Germline V gene data show CDR1 as SEHNR and CDR2 as FQNEAQ (reference sequence). The CDR3 totals 14 residues. DNA of the CDR3: TGTGCCAGCAGCTTAGCGGGACAGTTCTTCGAGCAGTACTTC. Its protein is CASSLAGQFFEQYF.

The chain couples TRBV6-5 to TRBJ2-5; D gene uncertain. The V gene's germline CDR1 is MNHEY and CDR2 SVGAGI. There are 13 residues in the CDR3. V lost 2 bases and J 5 bases, leaving 9 bases between the germline ends. The chain's CDR3 is CASSYTIGETQYF. In DNA, the CDR3 is TGTGCCAGCAGTTACACGATCGGGGAGACCCAGTACTTC.

This sequence joins TRBV18 and TRBJ2-7; a weak D match, TRBD2 (5 bases). Trimming took off 1 base at V and 0 bases at J, with 13 bases between the two ends. The CDR3 is 16 amino acids. Germline CDR1 KGHSH, CDR2 LQKENI. The CDR3 DNA reads TGTGCCAGCTCACCACTTATCGCGGGCCGCTCCTACGAGCAGTACTTC. This encodes CASSPLIAGRSYEQYF.

This clone has only one observation. The chain recombines TRBV11-1 with TRBJ1-1, with D unclear. This CDR3 has 13 amino acids. With 2 bases removed from V and 3 bases from J, the gap between germline ends came to 7 bases. Germline V gene sequence: CDR1 SGHAT, CDR2 FQDESV (reference sequence). CDR3 in DNA: TGTGCCAGCAGCTTAATCCGGGACACTGAAGCTTTCTTT. It encodes CASSLIRDTEAFF. The full variable domain, its missing parts supplied by reference TRBV11-1 and TRBJ1-1, is EAEVAQSPRYKITEKSQAVAFWCDPISGHATLYWYRQILGQGPELLVQFQDESVVDDSQLPKDRFSAERLKGVDSTLKIQPAELGDSAMYLCASSLIRDTEAFFGQGTRLTVV.

In its sample, this clone was seen once. The chain combines TRBV6-5 with TRBJ2-7; no definite D call. This CDR3 has 11 amino acids. Germline V gene data show CDR1 as MNHEY and CDR2 as SVGAGI. Trimming removed 6 bases at V and 3 bases at J, with 6 bases between. The CDR3 protein is CASSSLYEQYF. The CDR3 coding sequence is TGTGCCAGCAGCTCCCTCTACGAGCAGTACTTC.

This rearrangement joins TRBV4-2 to TRBJ1-5; D is uncertain. Per the germline V gene, CDR1 is LGHNA and CDR2 is YNFKEQ. There are 15 residues in the CDR3. Trimming pared 0 bases from V and 6 bases from J, leaving 12 bases between. CDR3 in amino acids: CASSQEAAAVQPQHF. The DNA for the CDR3 is TGTGCCAGCAGCCAAGAAGCGGCCGCCGTTCAGCCCCAGCATTTT.

The chain carries TRBV2 and TRBJ2-7; D gene unclear. V was cut by 5 bases and J by 6 bases, with 14 bases left in between. Germline CDR1 and CDR2: SNHLY and FYNNEI. The CDR3 extends over 13 amino acids. The CDR3, as DNA: TGTGCCAGCAGTTCGGAGCTAGGTGGCGAGCAGTACTTC. Its protein is CASSSELGGEQYF.